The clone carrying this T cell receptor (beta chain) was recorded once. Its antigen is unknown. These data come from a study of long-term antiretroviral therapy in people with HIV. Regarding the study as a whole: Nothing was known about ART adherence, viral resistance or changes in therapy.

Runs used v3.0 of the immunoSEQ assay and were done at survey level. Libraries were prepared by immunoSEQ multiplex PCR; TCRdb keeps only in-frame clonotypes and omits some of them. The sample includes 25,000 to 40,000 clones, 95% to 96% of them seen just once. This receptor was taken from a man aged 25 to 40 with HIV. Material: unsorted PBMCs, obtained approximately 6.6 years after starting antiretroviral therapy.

This CDR3 reads CASSRQNGRPGNTIYF. In nucleotides, the CDR3 is TGCGCCAGCAGCCGCCAGAATGGTAGGCCGGGAAACACCATATATTTT. The V and J genes are TRBV4-1 and TRBJ1-3; D ambiguous. Germline V gives CDR1 MGHRA, CDR2 YSYEKL. Trimming took 4 bases from V and 4 from J, leaving 17 bases between them. There are 16 residues in the CDR3.